The next 3 T cell receptor beta chains were all read from a single sample in a study of cytomegalovirus exposure and HLA in healthy donors. PCR employed 60 Vbeta and 13 Jbeta primers. The protocol was immunoSEQ multiplex PCR, while the TCRdb copy is restricted to in-frame clones and leaves out a portion. The sample contains around 80,000 clones, 10% of which appear only once. Sequenced sample: PBMCs. All receptors derive from a man aged 55 to 69 in good health and CMV-seropositive.

This clone was counted a few times. The genes are TRBV10-1 and TRBJ2-3, with D tentatively TRBD2 (6 bases). Trimming removed 5 bases at V and 3 bases at J, with 9 bases between. The V gene's germline CDR1 is WNHNN and CDR2 SYGVQD (reference sequence). The CDR3 extends over 13 amino acids. The CDR3 is CASSRDFTDTQYF. CDR3 nucleotides: TGCGCCAGCAGTCGGGACTTTACAGATACGCAGTATTTT.

Points on this clone: The sample holds other DNA sequences that translate to the same CDR3. This chain connects TRBV5-1 to TRBJ1-1, with D tentatively TRBD1 (6 bases). V lost 2 bases, J lost 3 bases, and 8 bases lay in between. This CDR3 comprises 13 residues. Per the germline V gene, CDR1 is SGHRS and CDR2 is YFSETQ. Written as DNA, the CDR3 is TGCGCCAGCAGCTTCGGGACATACACTGAAGCTTTCTTT. Protein sequence: CASSFGTYTEAFF.

This clone was seen a handful of times. The V gene is TRBV10-3, the J gene TRBJ1-2, with 9 bases that match TRBD1. The germline CDR1 and CDR2 sequences are ENHRY and SYGVKD. V lost 3 bases, J lost 6 bases, and 8 bases stayed unmatched. The CDR3 covers 15 residues. CDR3: CAISDTPGQGNGYTF. Written as DNA, the CDR3 is TGTGCCATCAGTGATACCCCGGGACAGGGAAATGGCTACACCTTC.